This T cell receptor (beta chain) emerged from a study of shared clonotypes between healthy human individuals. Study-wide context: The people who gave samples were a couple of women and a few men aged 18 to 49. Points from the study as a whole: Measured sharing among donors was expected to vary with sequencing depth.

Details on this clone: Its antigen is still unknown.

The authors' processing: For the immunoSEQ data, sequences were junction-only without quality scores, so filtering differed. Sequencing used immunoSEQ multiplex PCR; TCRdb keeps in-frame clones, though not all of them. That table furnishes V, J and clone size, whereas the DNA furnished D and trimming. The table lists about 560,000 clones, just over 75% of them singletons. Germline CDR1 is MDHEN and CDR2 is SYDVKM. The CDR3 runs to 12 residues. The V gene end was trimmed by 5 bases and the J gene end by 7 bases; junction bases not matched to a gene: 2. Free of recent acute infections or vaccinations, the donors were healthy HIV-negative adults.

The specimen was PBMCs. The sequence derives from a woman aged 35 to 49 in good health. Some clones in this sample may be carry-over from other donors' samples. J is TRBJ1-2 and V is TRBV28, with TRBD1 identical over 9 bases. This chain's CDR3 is CASSTGGFGYTF. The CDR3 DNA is TGTGCCAGCAGTACAGGGGGCTTTGGCTACACCTTC.